The 20 T cell receptor beta chains listed next were all sequenced from one sample in a study of blood T cell repertoires in COVID-19. Some clones are missing from TCRdb's copy, which holds only in-frame ones; the method was immunoSEQ multiplex PCR. The sample holds fewer than 250,000 clones, around 84% seen once. The sequencing sample was made of PBMCs or T cells enriched from blood (not recorded which). Receptors were obtained from a woman in her 30s who had recovered from COVID-19.

Only one count was recorded for this clone. The gene calls are TRBV5-4 and TRBJ2-7; 9 positions match TRBD2. J was trimmed by 6 bases and V by 4 bases; bases with no gene match: 11. Germline loops: CDR1 SGHNT, CDR2 YYREEE (reference sequence). CDR3 length: 15 residues. Here the CDR3 reads CASSHPGLALLEQYF. The CDR3, as DNA: TGTGCCAGCAGCCATCCGGGACTAGCTTTACTCGAGCAGTACTTC.

The V gene is TRBV9, the J gene TRBJ2-7, with D possibly being TRBD1 (6 bases). Trimming stripped 4 bases from V and 3 bases from J, with 14 bases between. The CDR3 covers 14 residues. Germline-derived CDR1 and CDR2 are SGDLS and YYNGEE. CDR3 loop: CASSPTTGIYEQYF. CDR3 sequence (DNA): TGTGCCAGCAGCCCGACCACAGGGATCTACGAGCAGTACTTC.

The chain recombines TRBV2 with TRBJ1-3; D possibly corresponds to TRBD1 (5 bases). CDR1 is SNHLY and CDR2 is FYNNEI in the germline V gene. Trimming cost V 7 bases and J 10 bases, with 26 bases left between them. This CDR3 has 16 amino acids. The CDR3 spells CASTLITGVEGRTIYF. The CDR3 coding sequence is TGTGCCAGCACCCTCATTACAGGAGTCGAAGGCCGGACCATATATTTT.

The chain has TRBV10-3 and TRBJ1-2, with 8 bases matching TRBD1. The CDR3 covers 13 residues. Germline V lookup: CDR1 ENHRY, CDR2 SYGVKD. The J segment lost 8 bases and the V segment lost 7 bases, leaving 9 bases of the junction unmatched. CDR3 protein: CAITPDRAGGYTF. In nucleotides, the CDR3 is TGTGCCATCACACCGGACAGGGCGGGCGGCTACACCTTC.

The chain is built from TRBV19 and TRBJ1-1; TRBD1 matches at 7 bases. V lost 8 bases to trimming and J lost 1 base; unmatched junction nucleotides: 10. The germline V gene encodes CDR1 LNHDA and CDR2 SQIVND (reference sequence). The CDR3 has 15 residues. The DNA of the CDR3 is TGTGCCAGTCGTCCGGAACAGGGGAAGAACACTGAAGCTTTCTTT. It encodes CASRPEQGKNTEAFF.

The chain uses TRBV11-1 and TRBJ2-3, with D possibly matching TRBD1 (5 bases). CDR3 length equals 16 residues. V shed 1 base and J shed 4 bases, with 15 bases lying between them. Germline V gene sequence: CDR1 SGHAT, CDR2 FQDESV (reference sequence). The CDR3 loop is CASSLDGAVRADTQYF. The CDR3 DNA follows: TGTGCCAGCAGCTTAGATGGGGCAGTACGAGCAGATACGCAGTATTTT.

The V call is TRBV2, the J call TRBJ1-5, with D possibly matching TRBD1 (5 bases). V gave up 7 bases and J gave up 5 bases, with 12 bases separating them. The CDR3 spans 13 residues. Germline V gene sequence: CDR1 SNHLY, CDR2 FYNNEI. CDR3 DNA sequence: TGTGCCAGCAATCGACAGACAGATCAGCCCCAGCATTTT. Translated, it gives CASNRQTDQPQHF.

The gene calls are TRBV6-5 and TRBJ2-7; 8 nucleotides agree with TRBD1. Germline CDR1 MNHEY, CDR2 SVGAGI. The junction had 9 bases not matched to a gene; V was cut back by 5 bases and J by 6 bases. The CDR3 covers 14 residues. The CDR3, as DNA: TGTGCCAGCAGTAAACGGACAGGGACCGGCGAGCAGTACGTC. Translating it yields CASSKRTGTGEQYV.

The V gene is TRBV9, the J gene TRBJ2-2, with TRBD2 identical over 10 bases. V was clipped by 0 bases and J by 4 bases; unmatched bases: 3. The germline gives CDR1 SGDLS, CDR2 YYNGEE. The length of the CDR3 is 16 residues. The chain's CDR3 is CASSVAPSGSTGELFF. The CDR3 nucleotides read TGTGCCAGCAGCGTAGCTCCTAGCGGGAGCACCGGGGAGCTGTTTTTT.

The chain links TRBV7-6 to TRBJ2-7; 7 bases agree with TRBD1. Germline assignment: CDR1 SGHVS and CDR2 FNYEAQ. V lost 4 bases, J lost 1 base, and 7 bases stayed unmatched. This CDR3 is 15 amino acids long. CDR3 nucleotides: TGTGCCAGCAGCTCTCGACAGGGTTGGTCCTACGAGCAGTACGTC. It yields the protein CASSSRQGWSYEQYV.

This chain uses TRBV7-6 with TRBJ2-1; possible D gene TRBD1, 6 bases. Trimming stripped 5 bases from V and 10 bases from J, with 15 bases between. Germline V gives CDR1 SGHVS, CDR2 FNYEAQ. CDR3 length equals 13 residues. As DNA, the CDR3 is TGTGCCAGCAGCGTCTACAGGGAACGAGAGCAGTTCTTC. Its protein product is CASSVYREREQFF.

The chain couples TRBV19 to TRBJ2-1, with 11 bases identical to TRBD1. The germline V gene has CDR1 LNHDA and CDR2 SQIVND (reference sequence). CDR3 length equals 15 residues. Trimming cost V 7 bases and J 1 base; bases outside gene matches: 3. CDR3 amino acids: CASKGDRGSYNEQFF. CDR3 in DNA: TGTGCCAGTAAGGGGGACAGGGGGTCCTACAATGAGCAGTTCTTC.

The V and J genes are TRBV4-1 and TRBJ2-3, with 16 nucleotides matching TRBD2. The CDR3 loop spans 17 amino acids. Looked up from germline, CDR1 is MGHRA and CDR2 is YSYEKL. V was pared by 3 bases and J by 6 bases, with 6 bases of the junction left unmatched. For the CDR3, the DNA is TGCGCCAGCAGCCAGGATGGGACTAGCGGGAGGGCGGATACGCAGTATTTT. This gives the protein CASSQDGTSGRADTQYF.

The chain has TRBV19 and TRBJ1-4; possibly TRBD1 for D (6 bases). V was cut by 6 bases and J by 6 bases, with 14 bases left in between. The germline V gene encodes CDR1 LNHDA and CDR2 SQIVND (reference sequence). This CDR3 is 14 amino acids long. CDR3 amino acids: CASSSGTYHEKLFF. The CDR3 coding sequence is TGTGCCAGTAGCTCCGGGACATATCATGAAAAACTGTTTTTT.

The V gene is TRBV19, the J gene TRBJ1-1; 10 bases agree with TRBD1. The CDR3 runs to 14 residues. The V segment lost 5 bases and the J segment 6 bases; nucleotides outside the gene matches: 6. Germline CDR1 is LNHDA and CDR2 is SQIVND (reference sequence). The CDR3 sequence: CASSLGTGAAEAFF. CDR3 nucleotide sequence: TGTGCCAGTAGTCTCGGGACAGGGGCTGCTGAAGCTTTCTTT. The full variable domain, its missing parts supplied by reference TRBV19 and TRBJ1-1, is DGGITQSPKYLFRKEGQNVTLSCEQNLNHDAMYWYRQDPGQGLRLIYYSQIVNDFQKGDIAEGYSVSREKKESFPLTVTSAQKNPTAFYLCASSLGTGAAEAFFGQGTRLTVV.

The chain has TRBV19 and TRBJ1-5; D perhaps matches TRBD1 (5 bases). The CDR3 is 15 amino acids. Germline lookup yields CDR1 LNHDA and CDR2 SQIVND (reference sequence). Trimming cost V 3 bases and J 5 bases, with 14 bases left between them. This chain's CDR3 is CASSINFSGDQPQHF. CDR3 DNA sequence: TGTGCCAGTAGTATTAATTTTTCGGGGGATCAGCCCCAGCATTTT.

V is TRBV5-1 and J is TRBJ1-1; D is undetermined. CDR1 and CDR2 from the germline V gene are SGHRS and YFSETQ. The CDR3 loop spans 16 amino acids. The V end was cut by 1 base, the J end by 3 bases, with 16 bases between. The CDR3 region is CASSLITNRADTEAFF. The CDR3, as DNA: TGCGCCAGCAGCTTGATAACGAATAGAGCTGACACTGAAGCTTTCTTT.

V gene TRBV3-1 (or the pseudogene TRBV3-2) combines with J gene TRBJ2-3; the D gene is possibly TRBD2 (6 bases). With 0 bases removed from V and 3 bases from J, the gap between germline ends came to 13 bases. Germline V CDR1 and CDR2: LGHDT, YNNKEL (reference sequence). This CDR3 spans 16 amino acids. The CDR3 reads CASSQEGGIRTDTQYF. The CDR3 nucleotides are TGTGCCAGCAGCCAAGAGGGGGGAATAAGGACAGATACGCAGTATTTT.

V is TRBV7-3 and J is TRBJ2-3, with a weak D call TRBD2 (6 bases). This CDR3 has 13 residues. V lost 1 base to trimming and J lost 4 bases, with 6 bases between them. Germline CDR1 and CDR2: SGHTA and FQGTGA. DNA of the CDR3: TGTGCCAGCAGCTTAAGGGAGGCAGATACGCAGTATTTT. This encodes CASSLREADTQYF.

The V gene is TRBV25-1, the J gene TRBJ1-4, with a possible D match to TRBD1 (6 bases). Germline V CDR1 and CDR2: MGHDK, SYGVNS. The CDR3 runs 15 residues. The germline V and J ends were trimmed by 5 bases and 7 bases, with 17 bases remaining between them. The CDR3, as DNA: TGTGCCAGCAGTCCGGGACAAGGGAGTAGTGAAAAACTGTTTTTT. This codes for CASSPGQGSSEKLFF.